Listed below are T cell receptor beta chains from one sample, sequenced in a study of cytomegalovirus exposure and HLA in healthy donors. Clones were sequenced by immunoSEQ multiplex PCR, and TCRdb holds only the in-frame ones, with some missing. The sample consists of roughly 240,000 clones, 70% to 90% of them appearing once. Sequencing was carried out using PBMCs. The receptors come from a girl between 2 and 10 years old in good health and CMV-seronegative. Both conserved end residues are part of each CDR3. Each record gives: V gene, clone size, J gene, D gene, CDR3 DNA, CDR3 protein. A D gene is named only where the DNA matches it firmly. The size field is filled for only some rows; it gives once, few, many or a size class.

v_call: TRBV7-2; clone_size: .; j_call: TRBJ1-2; d_call: .; cdr3_nt: TGTGCCAGCAGCTTAGGAAACAGGGTATTTGAAGGTGGCTACACCTTC; cdr3_aa: CASSLGNRVFEGGYTF
v_call: TRBV6-1; clone_size: .; j_call: TRBJ2-1; d_call: TRBD2; cdr3_nt: TGTGCCAGCAGTGAAGTCCTGGGACTAGCGGGGGCGGAGCAGTTCTTC; cdr3_aa: CASSEVLGLAGAEQFF
v_call: TRBV14; clone_size: .; j_call: TRBJ2-7; d_call: TRBD2; cdr3_nt: TGTGCCAGCAGCCACGGGGGGGGCCCCTACGAGCAGTACTTC; cdr3_aa: CASSHGGGPYEQYF
v_call: TRBV7-6; clone_size: .; j_call: TRBJ1-2; d_call: TRBD1; cdr3_nt: TGTGCCAGCAGCTTAGCACCCGGACAGGGAGACTATGGCTACACCTTC; cdr3_aa: CASSLAPGQGDYGYTF
v_call: TRBV7-8; clone_size: .; j_call: TRBJ2-5; d_call: .; cdr3_nt: TGTGCCAGCAGCACACAGGCCCTCCAAGAGACCCAGTACTTC; cdr3_aa: CASSTQALQETQYF
v_call: TRBV7-9; clone_size: once; j_call: TRBJ1-4; d_call: TRBD1; cdr3_nt: TGTGCCAGCAGCTTAGCGACAGGGGGAGTTGAAAAACTGTTTTTT; cdr3_aa: CASSLATGGVEKLFF
v_call: TRBV20-1; clone_size: .; j_call: TRBJ1-4; d_call: TRBD1; cdr3_nt: TGCAGTGCTTACAGGGGTGAAAAACTGTTTTTT; cdr3_aa: CSAYRGEKLFF
v_call: TRBV30; clone_size: .; j_call: TRBJ1-1; d_call: .; cdr3_nt: TGTGCTCTACGGACTTACACTGAAGCTTTCTTT; cdr3_aa: CALRTYTEAFF
v_call: TRBV10-3; clone_size: .; j_call: TRBJ2-2; d_call: .; cdr3_nt: TGTGCCATCACTGGTTCAGCGAACACCGGGGAGCTGTTTTTT; cdr3_aa: CAITGSANTGELFF
v_call: TRBV6-5; clone_size: .; j_call: TRBJ2-5; d_call: TRBD2; cdr3_nt: TGTGCCACCTTTTCGACTAGCGGGACGAGGGAGACCCAGTACTTC; cdr3_aa: CATFSTSGTRETQYF
v_call: TRBV7-2; clone_size: .; j_call: TRBJ2-2; d_call: TRBD2; cdr3_nt: TGTGCCAGCAGCATACTAGCGGGAGTCTCCGGGGAGCTGTTTTTT; cdr3_aa: CASSILAGVSGELFF
v_call: TRBV6-1; clone_size: .; j_call: TRBJ2-7; d_call: .; cdr3_nt: TGTGCCAGCAGTGTACAGGGAGGGTACGAGCAGTACTTC; cdr3_aa: CASSVQGGYEQYF
v_call: TRBV28; clone_size: once; j_call: TRBJ2-1; d_call: .; cdr3_nt: TGTGCCAGCAGCCCTATTTTACGGGAGCAGTTCTTC; cdr3_aa: CASSPILREQFF
v_call: TRBV19; clone_size: .; j_call: TRBJ1-2; d_call: TRBD1; cdr3_nt: TGTGCCAGTAGTATAGCCCCGGGACAGGGGACGCTAAACTATGGCTACACCTTC; cdr3_aa: CASSIAPGQGTLNYGYTF
v_call: TRBV20-1; clone_size: .; j_call: TRBJ2-7; d_call: TRBD1; cdr3_nt: TGCAGTGTGGACAGGATTGGTTACTTC; cdr3_aa: CSVDRIGYF